The entry that follows covers one T cell receptor beta chain sequence. The table lists this clonotype with many counts. The antigen this receptor binds is unknown. This CDR3 fails to terminate in the conserved phenylalanine or tryptophan, so it likely reflects a read error. Per the publication, the treatment or condition label means: allogeneic hematopoietic cell transplantation with graft depleted of TCRalphabeta T cells and CD19 B cells. The transplant recipients were children given TCRalphabeta/CD19-depleted allogeneic hematopoietic cell grafts. The sample comes from a study of T-cell reconstitution after alpha-beta-depleted transplantation in children (dated by TCRdb to about 2016). Background for the entire study: Using TCR repertoire profiling, the study followed T-cell immune reconstitution in a quantitative way in children after TCRalphabeta/CD19-depleted allogeneic hematopoietic cell transplantation. Points the paper makes about the study in general: The apparently early alphabetaT-cell count recovery about two months after transplant was reportedly dependent on only several hundred rapidly expanded clones derived from non-depleted graft cells. In some patients, the high TCRbeta diversity seen at day 60 was put down to recipient T cells and intrathymic progenitors that had survived conditioning. Over subsequent months, a decline in hyperexpanded clone frequencies was noted, and after one year, T-cell counts and TCRbeta diversity were mostly ascribed to newly produced T cells.

From its first to its last residue, the CDR3 has 12 amino acids. Only the CDR3 DNA is retained, 36 bases long and in frame from the first base. Relative to germline, V is 1 base shorter and J is 8 bases shorter, with 6 bases between their ends. Receptor libraries were prepared by PCR. For sequencing, an Illumina HiSeq 2500 was employed. Molecular barcoding was employed in the preparation of TCR libraries, with unique molecular identifiers being used to normalize TCRbeta repertoire quantification. TCRdb's own reprocessing of the public reads used fastp at Q25 and MiXCR and kept productive beta chains. All rows with the same CDR3 protein become a single entry with the most common DNA and genes. Across this sample there are about 300,000 distinct CDR3 sequences, with over 9% seen only once. Just under 7.5% of the sample is in the top ten clones.

This receptor was obtained from a boy under three years old with acute myeloid leukemia, due to receive a stem cell transplant. The sequence joins TRBV12-3 or TRBV12-4 to TRBJ2-1; the D gene remains uncertain. This material consisted of PBMCs, taken before TCRalphabeta/CD19-depleted stem cell transplant. CDR3 region: CASSLDDYEQFI. The DNA reads as follows: TGTGCCAGCAGTTTAGATGACTATGAGCAGTTCATC.